This T cell receptor beta chain came from a study of cytomegalovirus exposure and HLA in healthy donors. Primers for the PCR totalled 60 Vbeta and 13 Jbeta. Source study methods: Unique TCR beta chains numbered around 80 million in a later analysis, with about 11 million shared. Here immunoSEQ multiplex PCR was the method, and the copy in TCRdb shows in-frame clones only, minus some. V, J and clone size reflect that table, while D and trimming were determined from the DNA. The sample consists of 120,000 to 150,000 clones, 80% of them appearing once. This clone appeared a single time. With 7 bases clipped from V and 6 bases from J, the junction kept 4 bases outside the gene matches. Germline-derived CDR1 and CDR2 are SEHNR and FQNEAQ (reference sequence). This CDR3 contains 14 residues.

The sequence derives from a female donor in good health and CMV-seronegative. The chain has TRBV7-9 and TRBJ1-6; 9 nucleotides match TRBD1. The sequenced sample was PBMCs. The CDR3 protein is CASNTGGFNSPLHF. CDR3 sequence (DNA): TGTGCCAGCAACACAGGGGGCTTTAATTCACCCCTCCACTTT.